The 10 T cell receptor beta chains listed next were all sequenced from one sample in a study of regulatory T cells in long-lasting Graves disease. This sample's time point: newly diagnosed GD, antithyroid drugs for less than 3 months. Extracted PBMC RNA gave rise to the TCR library. Construction of the TCR beta libraries employed iRepertoire HTBI primers in conjunction with Arm-PCR of CDR3 regions. Each CDR3 protein is one row after TCRdb ran MiXCR on the multiplex PCR reads. The repertoire holds hundreds of thousands of distinct CDR3 sequences, with roughly 15% as singletons. This sample was also put to use in a study of T cells in Graves' hyperthyroidism and ophthalmopathy.

This material consisted of peripheral blood mononuclear cells (PBMCs), taken at new diagnosis, from a patient treated with antithyroid drugs. Receptors were obtained from a woman younger than 45 with Graves disease.

This clonotype was counted at least ten times. The chain uses TRBV2 and TRBJ2-5; D call uncertain. Trimming removed 0 bases at V and 5 bases at J, with 13 bases between. The CDR3 runs 15 residues. Germline assignment: CDR1 SNHLY and CDR2 FYNNEI. This CDR3 reads CASSEAQLVAETQYF. CDR3 nucleotide sequence: TGTGCCAGCAGTGAAGCTCAATTGGTTGCTGAGACCCAGTACTTC.

The genes are TRBV7-2 and TRBJ1-1; 10 positions agree with TRBD1. The germline CDR1 and CDR2 sequences are SGHTA and FQGNSA. The CDR3 spans 16 residues. The V and J ends lost 6 bases and 4 bases, in that order; junction bases with no gene match: 11. In DNA form, the CDR3 reads TGTGCCAGCAGTCCTAGCACCGGGACAGGGGTCACTGAAGCTTTCTTT. Protein sequence: CASSPSTGTGVTEAFF. The variable domain in full, with the rest retrieved from reference TRBV7-2 and TRBJ1-1, is GAGVSQSPSNKVTEKGKDVELRCDPISGHTALYWYRQSLGQGLEFLIYFQGNSAPDKSGLPSDRFSAERTGGSVSTLTIQRTQQEDSAVYLCASSPSTGTGVTEAFFGQGTRLTVV.

This clonotype was counted many times. The chain employs TRBV20-1 and TRBJ2-7; TRBD2 aligns across 10 bases. CDR3 length: 13 amino acids. CDR1 DFQATT and CDR2 SNEGSKA come from the germline V gene (reference sequence). Losses at the gene ends were 5 bases for V and 5 bases for J; bases not matched to a gene: 6. The CDR3 region has the DNA TGCAGTGCTCCCGGACTAGCGGTTGACGAGCAGTACTTC. Protein product: CSAPGLAVDEQYF.

This clonotype occurred a few times. An end of the junction does not agree with germline; a read error may underlie this. The chain recombines TRBV7-2 with TRBJ2-7, with 8 nucleotides matching TRBD2. Looked up from germline, CDR1 is SGHTA and CDR2 is FQGNSA. The CDR3 is made up of 15 amino acids. CDR3 coding DNA: TGTGCCGGCAGCTTAAAGCGGGAGTCCCCCTACGAGCAGTACTTC. Amino acids: CAGSLKRESPYEQYF.

A few counts support this clonotype. The chain carries TRBV20-1 and TRBJ2-4; 9 bases line up with TRBD1. The CDR3 is 12 amino acids. The germline CDR1 and CDR2 sequences are DFQATT and SNEGSKA (reference sequence). Losses at the gene ends were 4 bases for V and 11 bases for J; bases not matched to a gene: 6. The CDR3 DNA sequence: TGCAGTGCTACGCGACAGGGGGTCTTTCAGTACTTC. As protein: CSATRQGVFQYF.

The J gene is TRBJ2-7, the V gene TRBV29-1, with 7 positions matching TRBD2. Germline-derived CDR1 and CDR2 are SQVTM and ANQGSEA. The CDR3 consists of 16 residues. Trimming at V came to 2 bases and at J to 7 bases, leaving 17 bases not matched to a gene. The CDR3 here is CSVEPPGGRASGEQYF. CDR3 DNA: TGCAGCGTTGAACCTCCCGGCGGGAGAGCCTCGGGAGAGCAGTACTTC.

This clonotype was detected many times. The chain joins TRBV3-1 to TRBJ2-7, with 8 bases identical to TRBD2. The CDR3 length is 15 residues. V lost 1 base to trimming and J lost 2 bases; unmatched junction nucleotides: 4. Germline V gives CDR1 LGHDT, CDR2 YNNKEL (reference sequence). CDR3 region: CASSQASGGPYEQYF. In nucleotides, the CDR3 is TGTGCCAGCAGCCAAGCTTCGGGGGGGCCCTACGAGCAGTACTTC.

This rearrangement joins TRBV5-1 to TRBJ2-5; 8 nucleotides line up with TRBD1. Trimming at V came to 2 bases and at J to 2 bases, leaving 8 bases not matched to a gene. The CDR3 totals 16 residues. Germline V lookup: CDR1 SGHRS, CDR2 YFSETQ. In DNA form, the CDR3 reads TGCGCCAGCAGCTTCAGTGGGACAGGAGTACAAGAGACCCAGTACTTC. Translation gives CASSFSGTGVQETQYF. Using reference TRBV5-1 and TRBJ2-5 for the parts outside the CDR3, the full variable domain is KAGVTQTPRYLIKTRGQQVTLSCSPISGHRSVSWYQQTPGQGLQFLFEYFSETQRNKGNFPGRFSGRQFSNSRSEMNVSTLELGDSALYLCASSFSGTGVQETQYFGPGTRLLVL.

This rearrangement joins TRBV6-5 to TRBJ1-2; no definite D call. Germline V gene sequence: CDR1 MNHEY, CDR2 SVGAGI. The CDR3 length is 14 residues. Trimming stripped 0 bases from V and 2 bases from J, with 7 bases between. In DNA, the CDR3 is TGTGCCAGCAGTTACTCCTACGGGAACTATGGCTACACCTTC. As protein: CASSYSYGNYGYTF.

This clonotype was detected only a few times. This chain connects TRBV18 to TRBJ2-1; tentative D call: TRBD1 (6 bases). The germline V gene encodes CDR1 KGHSH and CDR2 LQKENI. The CDR3 totals 17 residues. Trimming removed 5 bases at V and 4 bases at J, with 21 bases between. CDR3 protein: CASSRRPTGIFYNEQFF. The DNA for the CDR3 is TGTGCCAGCTCAAGGCGCCCAACAGGGATCTTTTACAATGAGCAGTTCTTC. Full variable domain (rest looked up from reference TRBV18 and TRBJ2-1): NAGVMQNPRHLVRRRGQEARLRCSPMKGHSHVYWYRQLPEEGLKFMVYLQKENIIDESGMPKERFSAEFPKEGPSILRIQQVVRGDSAAYFCASSRRPTGIFYNEQFFGPGTRLTVL.